The clone carrying this T cell receptor beta chain was detected ten times or more. The antigen remains undetermined. Exclusions: uncontrolled infection, other autoimmune disease, pregnancy, lactation. Thyroid ultrasound, orbital computed tomography, clinical symptoms, and serum thyroxine and TRAb underpinned diagnoses. The sample belongs to a study of T cells in Graves' hyperthyroidism and ophthalmopathy. The germline V gene encodes CDR1 GTSNPN and CDR2 SVGIG (reference sequence). The trim removed 2 bases at V and 5 bases at J, leaving 5 bases unmatched. This CDR3 spans 13 amino acids. Whole-study results and caveats: Ophthalmopathy stood apart from stable hyperthyroidism in a 13 V-J model. Most thyroid clonotypes expanded above 0.001 were also detected in blood.

RNA transcripts gave rise to amplified TCR beta CDR3 regions. First-round RT-PCR targeting the TCR CDR3 was performed with the HTBI primer set. TCRdb re-called the multiplex PCR reads through MiXCR, storing one row per CDR3 protein. The sample lists almost 500,000 distinct CDR3 sequences, around a fifth occurring once. The chain uses TRBV30 and TRBJ1-1; 7 nucleotides align to TRBD1. The sample consisted of blood. This receptor was identified in a woman in her 70s with Graves' ophthalmopathy. The CDR3 region is CAWSLTRGTEAFF. CDR3 DNA: TGTGCCTGGAGTTTAACCAGGGGGACTGAAGCTTTCTTT. Based on the CDR3 plus reference TRBV30 and TRBJ1-1, the full variable domain is SQTIHQWPATLVQPVGSPLSLECTVEGTSNPNLYWYRQAAGRGLQLLFYSVGIGQISSEVPQNLSASRPQDRQFILSSKKLLLSDSGFYLCAWSLTRGTEAFFGQGTRLTVV.